This record concerns one T cell receptor (beta chain) sequence. The data belong to a study of blood T cell repertoires in COVID-19. About the study: Nucleic acid was either cDNA or gDNA, and it came from T cells, B-cell-depleted T cells, or PBMCs.

Source study methods: For nucleated cells, counts were estimated from reference gene primer amplification. Sequencing used immunoSEQ multiplex PCR; TCRdb keeps in-frame clones, though not all of them. V and J calls and clone size are copied from that table; D and trimming were computed from the DNA. The sample records about 240,000 clones, 88% being singletons. Germline lookup yields CDR1 SGHDT and CDR2 YYEEEE. CDR3 size: 14 residues. Trimming left V 0 bases short and J 0 bases short, with 6 bases between. This TCR derives from a woman in her thirties or forties who had recovered from COVID-19. The chain carries TRBV5-6 and TRBJ1-1; D not certain. Sample: peripheral blood. The CDR3 here is CASSLGPLNTEAFF. CDR3 nucleotide sequence: TGTGCCAGCAGCTTGGGGCCCTTGAACACTGAAGCTTTCTTT.